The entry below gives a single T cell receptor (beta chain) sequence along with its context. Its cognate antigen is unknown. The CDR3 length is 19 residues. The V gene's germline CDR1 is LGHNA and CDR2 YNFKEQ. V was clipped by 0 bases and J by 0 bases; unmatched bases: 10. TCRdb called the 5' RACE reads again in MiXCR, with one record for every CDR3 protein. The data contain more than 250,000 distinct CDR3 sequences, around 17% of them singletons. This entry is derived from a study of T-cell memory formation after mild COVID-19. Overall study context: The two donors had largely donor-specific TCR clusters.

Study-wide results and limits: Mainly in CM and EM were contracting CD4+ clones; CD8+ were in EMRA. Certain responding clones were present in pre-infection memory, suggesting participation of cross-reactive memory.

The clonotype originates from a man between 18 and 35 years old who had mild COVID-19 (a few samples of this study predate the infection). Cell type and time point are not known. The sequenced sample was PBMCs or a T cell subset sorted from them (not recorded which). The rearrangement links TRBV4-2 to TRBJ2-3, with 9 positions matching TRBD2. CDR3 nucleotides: TGTGCCAGCAGCCAAGATTGGCTAGCGGGGAGACTTAGCACAGATACGCAGTATTTT. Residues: CASSQDWLAGRLSTDTQYF.